This T cell receptor (beta chain) was documented in a study of T-cell reconstitution after alpha-beta-depleted transplantation in children. Germline assignment: CDR1 DFQATT and CDR2 SNEGSKA (reference sequence). The CDR3 has 16 residues. V was clipped by 0 bases and J by 5 bases, with 17 bases between them. Unique molecular identifiers were built into the TCRbeta library. TCRdb reanalysed the PCR reads using MiXCR and keeps one entry per CDR3 protein. The sample includes 500,000 or so distinct CDR3 sequences, over 25% of them seen just once. This clonotype has a handful of counts. The chain is built from TRBV20-1 and TRBJ2-1; weak D call: TRBD1 (6 bases). This TCR derives from a human donor who donated a stem cell graft to a child with aplastic anemia. The input for sequencing was PBMCs from the stem cell graft donor, taken from the stem cell graft. The DNA for the CDR3 is TGCAGTGCTAGAGATGCAGGGGAGAATGGGCACAATGAGCAGTTCTTC. It specifies CSARDAGENGHNEQFF.